Listed below are T cell receptor beta chains from one sample, sequenced in a study of CD8+ T cells in alopecia areata. The assay was immunoSEQ multiplex PCR, and TCRdb's table has in-frame clones only and misses some. Among fewer than 110,000 clones listed, 65% to 85% were seen once. This specimen was CD8+ T cells sorted from blood, taken at week 24, from a patient treated with tofacitinib. The receptor set was obtained from a human donor with alopecia areata. Both conserved end residues are part of each CDR3. D genes are given only for firm matches. Part of the rows lack a size; the others show once, few, many or a class for expanded clones.

V gene	clone size	D gene	J gene	CDR3 DNA	CDR3 protein
TRBV2	-	-	TRBJ1-1	TGTGCCAGCTCTGCTGTGGACCGAGTGAACACTGAAGCTTTCTTT	CASSAVDRVNTEAFF
TRBV5-1	-	-	TRBJ1-1	TGCGCCAGCAGAGACGAACCGGGCTTAGAAGCTTTCTTT	CASRDEPGLEAFF
TRBV5-1	-	-	TRBJ2-3	TGCGCCAGCAGCCCCGGGGTCACAGATACGCAGTATTTT	CASSPGVTDTQYF
TRBV11-2	-	TRBD1	TRBJ1-1	TGTGCCAGCAGCCTTCAGGGACAGGGGGCTCACACTGAAGCTTTCTTT	CASSLQGQGAHTEAFF
TRBV7-9	-	-	TRBJ1-1	TGTGCCAGCCAGCCAGCCTTGAACACTGAAGCTTTCTTT	CASQPALNTEAFF
TRBV11-2	-	-	TRBJ2-7	TGTGCCAGCAGCTTAGTTCAGGGAGGTAAATACGAGCAGTACTTC	CASSLVQGGKYEQYF
TRBV9	once	-	TRBJ1-1	TGTGCCAGCAGCGTAGAAGTTAGCACTGAAGCTTTCTTT	CASSVEVSTEAFF
TRBV18	-	-	TRBJ2-5	TGTGCCAGCTCACCACCGGGGGGCCTCGGTGAGACCCAGTACTTC	CASSPPGGLGETQYF
TRBV11-2	few	-	TRBJ2-1	TGTGCCAGCAGCCCCAGGCAAGCCTTCTTGGAGCAGTTCTTC	CASSPRQAFLEQFF
TRBV9	-	TRBD2	TRBJ2-7	TGTGCCAGCAGCGTAGGGGGACTAGTTGCGTACGAGCAGTACTTC	CASSVGGLVAYEQYF
TRBV27	-	TRBD1	TRBJ1-6	TGTGCCAGCAGTCCGACAGGGGAACGATCACCCCTCCACTTT	CASSPTGERSPLHF
TRBV7-9	-	TRBD1	TRBJ1-1	TGTGCCAGCAGCTTAGCAACAGGGGCAACTGAAGCTTTCTTT	CASSLATGATEAFF
TRBV18	-	-	TRBJ2-1	TGTGCCAGCTCACCCCCCGATCGAGCGCTCGATGAGCAGTTCTTC	CASSPPDRALDEQFF
TRBV4-1	-	-	TRBJ2-7	TGCGCCAGCAGCCAAGGAGTTGCGGGGGCGCAGATCGAGCAGTACTTC	CASSQGVAGAQIEQYF
TRBV29-1	-	TRBD1	TRBJ2-5	TGCAGCGTCCCACCGGGACAGGGAACACAAGAGACCCAGTACTTC	CSVPPGQGTQETQYF
TRBV6-6	-	TRBD1	TRBJ2-1	TGTGCCAGCTGGGAGACAGGGGGACACAATGAGCAGTTCTTC	CASWETGGHNEQFF
TRBV19	-	-	TRBJ2-1	TGTGCCAGTAGCCCCGGGAGTTCACAATACAATGAGCAGTTCTTC	CASSPGSSQYNEQFF
TRBV13	-	-	TRBJ2-5	TGTGCCAGCAGCTTATCCGGGGAGCAGTACTTC	CASSLSGEQYF
TRBV28	-	-	TRBJ2-2	TGTGCCAGCAACCTAGAGGGGGGAGCCGGGGAGCTGTTTTTT	CASNLEGGAGELFF
TRBV7-6	-	-	TRBJ1-1	TGTGCCAGCAGCTTAGCGGGGGCGGACACTGAAGCTTTCTTT	CASSLAGADTEAFF
TRBV4-3	-	TRBD1	TRBJ2-1	TGCGCCAGCAGCCAAGATTGGACAGGGGTGACGAATGAGCAGTTCTTC	CASSQDWTGVTNEQFF
TRBV7-2	-	-	TRBJ2-1	TGTGCCAGCAGCTTAGGGGGTAACCCGTACAATGAGCAGTTCTTC	CASSLGGNPYNEQFF
TRBV19	few	TRBD1	TRBJ2-7	TGTGCCAGTAGTGCCCGGACAGGGGTTAACGAGCAGTACTTC	CASSARTGVNEQYF
TRBV13	-	-	TRBJ2-5	TGTGCCAGCAGCTTGACGTACCAAGAGACCCAGTACTTC	CASSLTYQETQYF
TRBV19	-	-	TRBJ1-1	TGTGCCAGGACAACGAACACTGAAGCTTTCTTT	CARTTNTEAFF
TRBV19	-	-	TRBJ1-5	TGTGCCAGTGACACTTATAGCAATCAGCCCCAGCATTTT	CASDTYSNQPQHF
TRBV19	medium-sized	TRBD2	TRBJ2-3	TGTGCCAGTAGTAGAACTAGCGGGGGGTTCGATACGCAGTATTTT	CASSRTSGGFDTQYF
TRBV11-2	-	-	TRBJ2-7	TGTGCCAGCAGCTTAGGGGTTGGGGCGAGGGACGAGCAGTACTTC	CASSLGVGARDEQYF
TRBV6-4	-	-	TRBJ1-1	TGTGCCAGCAGCCCCTCTATGGGCGGGAATGAAGCTTTCTTT	CASSPSMGGNEAFF
TRBV7-9	-	-	TRBJ2-1	TGTGCCAGCCAAGGAGGGGGTTACTACAATGAGCAGTTCTTC	CASQGGGYYNEQFF
TRBV5-6	-	-	TRBJ1-5	TGTGCCAGCAGCTTGGGGGGTGCGACAGTGAATCAGCCCCAGCATTTT	CASSLGGATVNQPQHF
TRBV29-1	-	TRBD1	TRBJ2-7	TGCAGCGTTATGACCGGGACAGGATCTTACGAGCAGTACTTC	CSVMTGTGSYEQYF
TRBV27	-	-	TRBJ2-7	TGTGCCAGCAGTTTGACGGGGGTTCAGCAGTCCTACGAGCAGTACTTC	CASSLTGVQQSYEQYF
TRBV11-2	-	TRBD2	TRBJ2-5	TGTGCCAGCAGCTTAGTCCCGGGACTAGCGGGGGAAGAGACCCAGTACTTC	CASSLVPGLAGEETQYF
TRBV4-3	-	TRBD1	TRBJ1-5	TGCGCCAGCAGTCGGGACAGGGGTAGTGTTCAGCCCCAGCATTTT	CASSRDRGSVQPQHF
TRBV7-8	-	-	TRBJ2-7	TGTGCCAGCAGCTTATCGTGGTCCAGCTCCTACGAGCAGTACTTC	CASSLSWSSSYEQYF
TRBV27	-	TRBD1	TRBJ2-7	TGTGCCAGCAGTTTGGCCGGGACAGGGGTCTCCTACGAGCAGTACTTC	CASSLAGTGVSYEQYF
TRBV7-2	-	-	TRBJ2-7	TGTGCCAGCAGCTTCCTTATTAGCGGCTACGAGCAGTACTTC	CASSFLISGYEQYF
TRBV13	-	TRBD1	TRBJ2-1	TGTGCCAGCAGCTCCGGACAGGGCTCCTACAATGAGCAGTTCTTC	CASSSGQGSYNEQFF
TRBV19	-	-	TRBJ2-7	TGTGCCAGTAGTATGGTCAGTTCCTACGAGCAGTACTTC	CASSMVSSYEQYF
TRBV7-9	-	-	TRBJ2-1	TGTGCCAGCAGCTCCCCGGGAGAGTACAATGAGCAGTTCTTC	CASSSPGEYNEQFF
TRBV5-1	-	TRBD1	TRBJ2-1	TGCGCCAGCAGCTCCTCGAGGGGGCTGTCCTACAATGAGCAGTTCTTC	CASSSSRGLSYNEQFF
TRBV13	once	TRBD2	TRBJ2-7	TGTGCCAGCAGCTTATGGGGACTAGCGGGGGGGTTCTCCTACGAGCAGTACTTC	CASSLWGLAGGFSYEQYF
TRBV7-9	-	TRBD2	TRBJ2-2	TGCGCCAGCAGCCGATATCCGGGGGGGCCCAACACCGGGGAGCTGTTTTTT	CASSRYPGGPNTGELFF
TRBV19	-	-	TRBJ2-1	TGTGCCAGTAGACCCCCTCCGGGACACCGACTTACGGATTACAATGAGCAGTTCTTC	CASRPPPGHRLTDYNEQFF
TRBV5-1	-	TRBD1	TRBJ2-6	TGCGCCAGCAGCTATGGACAGGGGCCGATTCGACCTGGGGCCAACGTCCTGACTTTC	CASSYGQGPIRPGANVLTF